The 9 T cell receptor beta chains reported below all come from one sample, sequenced in a study of radiation and T cells in renal cell carcinoma. The treatment here: treatment-naive control, cytoreductive nephrectomy. Profiling relied on immunoSEQ multiplex PCR, and the TCRdb table lists in-frame clones only, not all of them. The data contain some 25,000 clones, roughly 60% of them singletons. Material: tumor tissue, obtained from a patient whose treatment was nephrectomy without radiotherapy. The receptors here all came from a man aged 40-49 years with renal cell carcinoma.

This chain joins TRBV7-8 and TRBJ1-5; D might be TRBD1 (5 bases). The CDR3 contains 13 residues. V lost 3 bases to trimming and J lost 2 bases, with 5 bases between them. Germline assignment: CDR1 SGHVS and CDR2 FQNEAQ. The CDR3 loop is CASSFRGNQPQHF. The CDR3 nucleotides read TGTGCCAGCAGCTTCAGGGGCAATCAGCCCCAGCATTTT.

The rearrangement uses TRBV4-1 and TRBJ1-6, with D perhaps TRBD1 (6 bases). CDR1 is MGHRA, CDR2 YSYEKL, per germline. The CDR3 sequence is 14 residues long. Trimming stripped 2 bases from V and 7 bases from J, with 9 bases between. For the CDR3, the DNA is TGCGCCAGCAGCCAATGGACAGAAAATTCACCCCTCCACTTT. Translation gives CASSQWTENSPLHF.

Only a few counts were recorded for this clone. The chain joins TRBV10-1 to TRBJ1-6; D remains unclear. The V gene lost 4 bases and the J gene lost 9 bases, with 10 bases spanning the gap. The CDR3 runs 13 residues. Germline loops: CDR1 WNHNN, CDR2 SYGVQD (reference sequence). CDR3 DNA: TGCGCCAGCAGTGGGGGATTAGGTTCACCCCTCCACTTT. Translating it yields CASSGGLGSPLHF.

This CDR3 is CSVGDRAYEQYF. The CDR3 DNA is TGCAGCGTTGGGGACAGGGCCTACGAGCAGTACTTC. This chain connects TRBV29-1 to TRBJ2-7; 9 bases are a match to TRBD1. Losses at the gene ends were 4 bases for V and 2 bases for J; bases not matched to a gene: 0. This CDR3 has 12 amino acids. CDR1 SQVTM and CDR2 ANQGSEA come from the germline V gene.

This chain links TRBV28 with TRBJ2-2; D is ambiguous. Deletions cut 4 bases from V and 3 bases from J, with 3 bases between. The CDR3 sequence is 12 residues long. The germline gives CDR1 MDHEN, CDR2 SYDVKM. The CDR3 region has the DNA TGTGCCAGCAGTTCCCACACCGGGGAGCTGTTTTTT. This gives the protein CASSSHTGELFF.

V usage is TRBV6-1 and J usage is TRBJ1-1; 8 positions match TRBD1. The V gene's germline CDR1 is MNHNS and CDR2 SASEGT. The CDR3 has 14 residues. J lost 5 bases, V lost 6 bases, and 8 bases had no gene match. CDR3 nucleotides: TGTGCCAGCAGCGCTTACAGGGGGGAGACTGAAGCTTTCTTT. It specifies CASSAYRGETEAFF.

The rearrangement links TRBV2 to TRBJ2-7; no definite D call. The CDR3 is 16 residues long. Trimming removed 5 bases from V and 0 bases from J, with 17 bases in between. The germline gives CDR1 SNHLY, CDR2 FYNNEI. The CDR3 DNA reads as TGTGCCAGCAGTTTCTACCCCCTAAGGTCCTCCTACGAGCAGTACTTC. It yields the protein CASSFYPLRSSYEQYF.

This chain joins TRBV28 and TRBJ1-6; perhaps TRBD1 as D (5 bases). Deletions cut 5 bases from V and 9 bases from J, with 14 bases between. This CDR3 is 14 amino acids long. CDR1 and CDR2 from the germline V gene are MDHEN and SYDVKM. CDR3 in amino acids: CASSGDGFVSPLHF. The CDR3 DNA reads TGTGCCAGCAGTGGGGACGGTTTCGTTTCACCCCTCCACTTT.

The chain combines TRBV5-5 with TRBJ1-1, with unresolved D. Germline V gene sequence: CDR1 SGHKS, CDR2 YYEKEE (reference sequence). The germline V and J ends were trimmed by 5 bases and 1 base, with 9 bases remaining between them. CDR3 length: 13 residues. The DNA for the CDR3 is TGTGCCAGCAGATTTACACCGAACACTGAAGCTTTCTTT. It translates to CASRFTPNTEAFF.